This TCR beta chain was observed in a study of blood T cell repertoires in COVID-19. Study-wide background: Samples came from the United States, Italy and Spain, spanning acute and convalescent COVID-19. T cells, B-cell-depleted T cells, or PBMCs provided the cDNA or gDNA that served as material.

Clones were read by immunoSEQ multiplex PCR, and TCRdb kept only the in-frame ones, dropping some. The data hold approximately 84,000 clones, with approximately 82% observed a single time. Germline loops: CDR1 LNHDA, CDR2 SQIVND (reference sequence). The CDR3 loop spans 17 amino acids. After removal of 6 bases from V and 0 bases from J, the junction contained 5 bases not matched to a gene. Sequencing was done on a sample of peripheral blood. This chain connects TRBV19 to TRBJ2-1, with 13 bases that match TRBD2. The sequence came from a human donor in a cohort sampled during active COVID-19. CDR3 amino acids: CASSRTSGGYSYNEQFF. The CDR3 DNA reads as TGTGCCAGTAGCAGGACTAGCGGGGGCTACTCCTACAATGAGCAGTTCTTC.